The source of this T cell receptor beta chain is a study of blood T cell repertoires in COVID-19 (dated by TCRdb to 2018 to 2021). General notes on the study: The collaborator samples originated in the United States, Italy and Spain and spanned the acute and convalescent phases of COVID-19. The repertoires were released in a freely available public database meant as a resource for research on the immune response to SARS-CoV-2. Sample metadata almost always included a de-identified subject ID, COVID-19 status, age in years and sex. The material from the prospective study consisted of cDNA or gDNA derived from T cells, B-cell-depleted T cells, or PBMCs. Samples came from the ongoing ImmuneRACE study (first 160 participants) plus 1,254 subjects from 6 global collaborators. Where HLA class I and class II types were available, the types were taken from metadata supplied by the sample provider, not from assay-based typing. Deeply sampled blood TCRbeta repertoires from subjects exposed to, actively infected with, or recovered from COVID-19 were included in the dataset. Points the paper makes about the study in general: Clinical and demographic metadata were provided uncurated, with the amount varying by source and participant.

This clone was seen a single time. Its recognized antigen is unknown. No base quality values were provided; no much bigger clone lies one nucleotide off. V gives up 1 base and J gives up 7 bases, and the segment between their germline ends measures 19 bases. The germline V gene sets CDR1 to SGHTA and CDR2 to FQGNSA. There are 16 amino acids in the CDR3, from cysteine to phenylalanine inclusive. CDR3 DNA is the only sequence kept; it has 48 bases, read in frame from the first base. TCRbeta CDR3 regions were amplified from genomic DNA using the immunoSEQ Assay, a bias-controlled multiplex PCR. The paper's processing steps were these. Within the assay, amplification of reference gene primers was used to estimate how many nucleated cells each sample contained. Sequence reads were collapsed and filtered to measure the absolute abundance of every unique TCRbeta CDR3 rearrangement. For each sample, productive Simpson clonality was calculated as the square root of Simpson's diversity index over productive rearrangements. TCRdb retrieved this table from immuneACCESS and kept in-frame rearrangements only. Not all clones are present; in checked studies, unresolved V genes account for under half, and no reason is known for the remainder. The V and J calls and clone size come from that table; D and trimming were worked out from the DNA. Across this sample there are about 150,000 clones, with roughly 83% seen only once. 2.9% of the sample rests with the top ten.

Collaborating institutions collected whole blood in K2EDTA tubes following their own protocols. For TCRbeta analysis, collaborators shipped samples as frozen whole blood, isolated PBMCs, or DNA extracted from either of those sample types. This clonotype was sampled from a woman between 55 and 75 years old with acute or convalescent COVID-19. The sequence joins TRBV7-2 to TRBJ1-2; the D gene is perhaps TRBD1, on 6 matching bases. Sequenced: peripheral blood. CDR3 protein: CASSLESGAGASGYTF. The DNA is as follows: TGTGCCAGCAGCTTAGAGTCAGGGGCGGGTGCTAGTGGCTACACCTTC.